This TCR beta chain came from a study of early T cells in non-severe SARS-CoV-2 infection. On the study more broadly: The input, bulk RNA from unsorted whole blood, was sequenced, and chains were unpaired.

TCRdb used MiXCR to reprocess the 5' RACE reads, holding one entry per CDR3 protein. Seen here are 90,000 to 120,000 distinct CDR3 sequences, more than 9.5% observed once, and the top ten hold approximately 8.1%. This clonotype was detected ten times or more. With 0 bases removed from V and 0 bases from J, the gap between germline ends came to 5 bases. Germline loops: CDR1 KGHDR, CDR2 SFDVKD. This CDR3 is built from 15 residues. The TCR comes from an adult who was a healthcare worker with PCR-confirmed SARS-CoV-2 infection or an uninfected control (not recorded which). Sequencing was carried out using whole blood. J is TRBJ2-1 and V is TRBV24-1; D remains ambiguous. The CDR3 spells CATSDLGISYNEQFF. The CDR3 DNA reads TGTGCCACCAGTGATTTGGGGATCTCCTACAATGAGCAGTTCTTC.